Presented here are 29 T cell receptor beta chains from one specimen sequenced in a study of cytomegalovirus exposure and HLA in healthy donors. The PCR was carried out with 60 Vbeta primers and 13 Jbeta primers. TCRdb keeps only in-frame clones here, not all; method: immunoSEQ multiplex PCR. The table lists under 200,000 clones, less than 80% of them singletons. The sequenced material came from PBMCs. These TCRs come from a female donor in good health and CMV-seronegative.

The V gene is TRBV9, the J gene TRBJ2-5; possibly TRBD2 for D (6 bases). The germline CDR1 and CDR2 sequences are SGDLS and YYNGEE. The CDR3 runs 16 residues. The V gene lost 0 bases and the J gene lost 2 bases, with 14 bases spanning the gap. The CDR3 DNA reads TGTGCCAGCAGCGTAGGGGACTCCTTCGGGCAAGAGACCCAGTACTTC. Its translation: CASSVGDSFGQETQYF.

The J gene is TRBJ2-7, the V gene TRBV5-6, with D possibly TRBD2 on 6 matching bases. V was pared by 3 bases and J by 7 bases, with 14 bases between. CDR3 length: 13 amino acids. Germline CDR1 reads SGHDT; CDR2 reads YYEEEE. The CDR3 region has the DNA TGTGCCAGCAGCTATGCGGGGCTGAATGAGCAGTACTTC. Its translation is CASSYAGLNEQYF.

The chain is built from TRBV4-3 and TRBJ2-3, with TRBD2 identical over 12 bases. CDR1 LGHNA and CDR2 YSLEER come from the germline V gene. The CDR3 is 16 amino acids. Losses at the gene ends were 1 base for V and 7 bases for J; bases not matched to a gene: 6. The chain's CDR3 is CASSQAPSGGANTQYF. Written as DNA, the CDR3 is TGCGCCAGCAGCCAAGCGCCTAGCGGGGGGGCTAATACGCAGTATTTT.

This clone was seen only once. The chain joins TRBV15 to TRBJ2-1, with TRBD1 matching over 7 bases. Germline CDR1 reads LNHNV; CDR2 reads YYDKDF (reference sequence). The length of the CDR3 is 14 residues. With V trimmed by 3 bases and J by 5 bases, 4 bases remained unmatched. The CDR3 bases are TGTGCCACCAGCAGGAGGGACAGCCACAATGAGCAGTTCTTC. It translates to CATSRRDSHNEQFF.

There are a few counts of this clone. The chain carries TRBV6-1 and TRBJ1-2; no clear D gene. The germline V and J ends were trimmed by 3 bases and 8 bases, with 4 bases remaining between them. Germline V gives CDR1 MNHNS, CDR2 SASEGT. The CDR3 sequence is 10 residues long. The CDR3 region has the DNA TGTGCCAGCAGTGATCTGGGCTACACCTTC. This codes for CASSDLGYTF.

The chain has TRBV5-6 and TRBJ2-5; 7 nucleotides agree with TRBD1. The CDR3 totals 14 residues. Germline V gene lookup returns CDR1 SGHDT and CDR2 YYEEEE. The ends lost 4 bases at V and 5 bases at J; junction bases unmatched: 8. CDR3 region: CASSTTGFTETQYF. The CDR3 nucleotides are TGTGCCAGCAGCACGACAGGGTTTACTGAGACCCAGTACTTC.

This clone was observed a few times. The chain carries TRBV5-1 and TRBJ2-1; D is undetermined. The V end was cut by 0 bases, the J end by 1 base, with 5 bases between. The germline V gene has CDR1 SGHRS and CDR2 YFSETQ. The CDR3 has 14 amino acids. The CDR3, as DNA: TGCGCCAGCAGCTTGGGGGCATCCTACAATGAGCAGTTCTTC. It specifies CASSLGASYNEQFF.

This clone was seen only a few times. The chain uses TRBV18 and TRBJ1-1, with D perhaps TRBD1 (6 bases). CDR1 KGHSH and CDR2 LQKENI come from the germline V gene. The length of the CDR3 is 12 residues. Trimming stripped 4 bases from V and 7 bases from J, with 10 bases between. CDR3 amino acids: CASSLNRVEAFF. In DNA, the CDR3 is TGTGCCAGCTCACTTAACAGGGTTGAAGCTTTCTTT.

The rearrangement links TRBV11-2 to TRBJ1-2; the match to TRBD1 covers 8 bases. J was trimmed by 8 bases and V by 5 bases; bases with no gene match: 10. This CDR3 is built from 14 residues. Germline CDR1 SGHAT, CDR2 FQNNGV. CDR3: CASSTDRGAEGYTF. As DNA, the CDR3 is TGTGCCAGCAGCACCGACAGGGGCGCGGAAGGCTACACCTTC.

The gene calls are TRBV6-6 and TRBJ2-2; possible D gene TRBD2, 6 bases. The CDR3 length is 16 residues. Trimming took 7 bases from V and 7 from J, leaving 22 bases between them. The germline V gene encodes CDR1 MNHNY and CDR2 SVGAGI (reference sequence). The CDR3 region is CASTPAGGIVRGELFF. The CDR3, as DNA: TGTGCCAGCACCCCGGCTGGAGGGATCGTTCGCGGGGAGCTGTTTTTT.

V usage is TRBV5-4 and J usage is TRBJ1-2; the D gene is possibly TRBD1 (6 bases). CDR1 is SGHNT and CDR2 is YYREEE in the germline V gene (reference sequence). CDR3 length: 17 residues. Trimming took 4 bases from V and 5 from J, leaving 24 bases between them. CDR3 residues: CASSPADRPYAPYGYTF. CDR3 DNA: TGTGCCAGCAGCCCGGCGGACAGACCTTATGCCCCTTATGGCTACACCTTC.

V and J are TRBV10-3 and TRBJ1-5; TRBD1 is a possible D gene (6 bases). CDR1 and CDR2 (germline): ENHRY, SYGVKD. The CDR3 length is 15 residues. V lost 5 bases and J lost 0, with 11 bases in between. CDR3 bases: TGTGCCATCAGTCCAGACAGGTATAGCAATCAGCCCCAGCATTTT. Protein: CAISPDRYSNQPQHF.

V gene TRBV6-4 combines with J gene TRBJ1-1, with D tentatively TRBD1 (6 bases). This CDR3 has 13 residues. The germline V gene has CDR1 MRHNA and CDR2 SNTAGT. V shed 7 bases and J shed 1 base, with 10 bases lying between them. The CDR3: CASNKQGNTEAFF. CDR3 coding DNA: TGTGCCAGCAACAAACAGGGGAACACTGAAGCTTTCTTT.

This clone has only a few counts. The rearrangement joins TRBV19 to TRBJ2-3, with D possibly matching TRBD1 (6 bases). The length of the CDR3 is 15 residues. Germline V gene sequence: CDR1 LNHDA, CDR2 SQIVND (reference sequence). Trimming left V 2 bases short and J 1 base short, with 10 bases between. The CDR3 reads CASSIRRGGTDTQYF. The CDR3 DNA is TGTGCCAGTAGTATACGCAGGGGAGGCACAGATACGCAGTATTTT.

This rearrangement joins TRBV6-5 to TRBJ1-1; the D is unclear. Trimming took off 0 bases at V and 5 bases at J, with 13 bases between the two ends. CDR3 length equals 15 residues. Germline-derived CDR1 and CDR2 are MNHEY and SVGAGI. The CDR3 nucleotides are TGTGCCAGCAGTTACTCGAGTTCCATGAGTACTGAAGCTTTCTTT. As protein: CASSYSSSMSTEAFF.

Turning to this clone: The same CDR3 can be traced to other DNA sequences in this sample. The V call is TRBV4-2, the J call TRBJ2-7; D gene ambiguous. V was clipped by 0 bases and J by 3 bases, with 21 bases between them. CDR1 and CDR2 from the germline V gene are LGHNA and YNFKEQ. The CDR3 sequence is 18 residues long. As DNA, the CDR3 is TGTGCCAGCAGCCAAGAGACGGTCGGGTCCACTGAGTTCTACGAGCAGTACTTC. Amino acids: CASSQETVGSTEFYEQYF.

CDR3 DNA: TGCGCCAGCAGCTTGGGAACAGGCGCTTTCCAGCCCCAGCATTTT. Translating gives CASSLGTGAFQPQHF. The chain is built from TRBV5-1 and TRBJ1-5, with D maybe TRBD1 (5 bases). The V gene's germline CDR1 is SGHRS and CDR2 YFSETQ. Between the trimmed V and J ends, which lost 0 bases and 7 bases, there was a span of 14 bases. There are 15 residues in the CDR3. Together with reference TRBV5-1 and TRBJ1-5, the CDR3 gives the full variable domain: KAGVTQTPRYLIKTRGQQVTLSCSPISGHRSVSWYQQTPGQGLQFLFEYFSETQRNKGNFPGRFSGRQFSNSRSEMNVSTLELGDSALYLCASSLGTGAFQPQHFGDGTRLSIL.

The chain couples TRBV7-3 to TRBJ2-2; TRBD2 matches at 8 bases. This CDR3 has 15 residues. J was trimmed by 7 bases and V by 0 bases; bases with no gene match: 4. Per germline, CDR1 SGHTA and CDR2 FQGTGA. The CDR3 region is CASSLTSGKIGELFF. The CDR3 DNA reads TGTGCCAGCAGCTTAACTAGCGGGAAGATCGGGGAGCTGTTTTTT.

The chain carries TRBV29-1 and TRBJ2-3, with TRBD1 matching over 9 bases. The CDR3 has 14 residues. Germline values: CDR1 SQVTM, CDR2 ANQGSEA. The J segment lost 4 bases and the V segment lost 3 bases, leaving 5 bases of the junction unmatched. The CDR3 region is CSVDYRGQADTQYF. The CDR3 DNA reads TGCAGCGTTGACTACAGGGGGCAGGCAGATACGCAGTATTTT.

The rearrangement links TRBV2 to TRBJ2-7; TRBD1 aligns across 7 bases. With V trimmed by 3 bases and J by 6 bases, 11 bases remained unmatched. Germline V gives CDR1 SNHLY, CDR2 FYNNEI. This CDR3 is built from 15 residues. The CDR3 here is CASSEVGQTFREQYF. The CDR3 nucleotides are TGTGCCAGCAGTGAGGTGGGACAGACTTTCCGCGAGCAGTACTTC.

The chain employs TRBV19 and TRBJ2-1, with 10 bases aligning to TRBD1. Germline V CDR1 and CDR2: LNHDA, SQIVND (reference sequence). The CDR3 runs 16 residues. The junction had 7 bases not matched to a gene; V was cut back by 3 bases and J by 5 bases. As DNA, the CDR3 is TGTGCCAGTAGTATTTCGACAGGGGGCCCCCACAATGAGCAGTTCTTC. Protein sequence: CASSISTGGPHNEQFF.

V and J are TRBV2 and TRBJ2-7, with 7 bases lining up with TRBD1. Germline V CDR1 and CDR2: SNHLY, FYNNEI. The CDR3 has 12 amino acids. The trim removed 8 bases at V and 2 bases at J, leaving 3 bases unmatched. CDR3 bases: TGTGCCAGCGGGGACAGCCCCTACGAGCAGTACTTC. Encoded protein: CASGDSPYEQYF.

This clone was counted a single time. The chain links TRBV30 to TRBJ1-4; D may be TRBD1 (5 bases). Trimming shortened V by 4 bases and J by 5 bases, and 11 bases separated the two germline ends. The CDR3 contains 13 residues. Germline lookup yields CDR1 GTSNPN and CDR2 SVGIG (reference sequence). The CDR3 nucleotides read TGTGCCTGGAAGGATCAGGGCAATGAAAAACTGTTTTTT. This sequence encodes CAWKDQGNEKLFF.

CDR3 region: CASSQDISVGTATYEQYF. The CDR3 DNA reads TGCGCCAGCAGCCAAGATATTTCCGTCGGGACAGCCACCTACGAGCAGTACTTC. This chain connects TRBV4-1 to TRBJ2-5; the match to TRBD1 covers 7 bases. Gene TRBJ2-7 matches the end of the DNA better, so the J call may be wrong. The CDR3 covers 18 residues. Germline values: CDR1 MGHRA, CDR2 YSYEKL.

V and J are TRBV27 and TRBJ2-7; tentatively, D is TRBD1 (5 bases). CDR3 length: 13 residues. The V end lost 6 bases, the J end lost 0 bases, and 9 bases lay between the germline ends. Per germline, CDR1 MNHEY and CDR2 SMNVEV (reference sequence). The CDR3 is CASRRDSSYEQYF. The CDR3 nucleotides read TGTGCCAGCAGGCGAGACAGCTCCTACGAGCAGTACTTC.

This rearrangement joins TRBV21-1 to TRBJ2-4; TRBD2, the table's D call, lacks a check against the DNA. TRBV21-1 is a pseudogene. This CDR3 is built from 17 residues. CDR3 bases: TGTGCCAGCATCCAGGTCGTTGGGAGTAAAGCCAAAAACATTCAGTACTTC. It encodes CASIQVVGSKAKNIQYF.

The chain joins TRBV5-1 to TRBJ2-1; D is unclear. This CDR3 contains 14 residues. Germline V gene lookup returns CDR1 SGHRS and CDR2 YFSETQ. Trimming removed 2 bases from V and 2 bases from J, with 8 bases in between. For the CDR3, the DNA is TGCGCCAGCAGCTTTGAGCCCCCCTACAATGAGCAGTTCTTC. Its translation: CASSFEPPYNEQFF. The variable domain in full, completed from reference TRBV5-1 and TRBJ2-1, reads KAGVTQTPRYLIKTRGQQVTLSCSPISGHRSVSWYQQTPGQGLQFLFEYFSETQRNKGNFPGRFSGRQFSNSRSEMNVSTLELGDSALYLCASSFEPPYNEQFFGPGTRLTVL.

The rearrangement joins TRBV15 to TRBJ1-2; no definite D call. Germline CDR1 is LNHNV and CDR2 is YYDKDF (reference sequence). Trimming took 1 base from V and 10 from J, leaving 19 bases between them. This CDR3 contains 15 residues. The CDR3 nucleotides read TGTGCCACCAGCAGAGGGAGGGCCCAGAGTGGTGACTACACCTTC. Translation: CATSRGRAQSGDYTF.

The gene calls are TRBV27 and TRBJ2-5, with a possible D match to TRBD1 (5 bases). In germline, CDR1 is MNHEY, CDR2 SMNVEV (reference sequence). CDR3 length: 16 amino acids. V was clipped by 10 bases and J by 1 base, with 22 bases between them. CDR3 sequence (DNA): TGTGCCAACTACAGCTACCAGGGTCGCCTCCAAGAGACCCAGTACTTC. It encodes CANYSYQGRLQETQYF.